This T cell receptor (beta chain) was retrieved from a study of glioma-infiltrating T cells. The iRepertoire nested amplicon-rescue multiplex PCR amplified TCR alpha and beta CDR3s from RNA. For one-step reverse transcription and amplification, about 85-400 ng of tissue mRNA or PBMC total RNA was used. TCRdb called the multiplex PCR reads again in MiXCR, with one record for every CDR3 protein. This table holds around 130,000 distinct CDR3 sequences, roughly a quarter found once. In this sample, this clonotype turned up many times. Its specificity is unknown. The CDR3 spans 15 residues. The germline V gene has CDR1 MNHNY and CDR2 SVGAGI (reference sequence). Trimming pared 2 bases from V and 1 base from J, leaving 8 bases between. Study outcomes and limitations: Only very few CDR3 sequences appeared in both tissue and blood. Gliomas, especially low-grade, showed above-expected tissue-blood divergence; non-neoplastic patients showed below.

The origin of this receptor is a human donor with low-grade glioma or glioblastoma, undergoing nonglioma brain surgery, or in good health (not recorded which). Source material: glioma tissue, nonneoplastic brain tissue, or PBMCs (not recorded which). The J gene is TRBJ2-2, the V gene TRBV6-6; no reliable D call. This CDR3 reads CASSYGRRNTGELFF. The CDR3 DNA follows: TGTGCCAGCAGTTACGGGCGCAGGAACACCGGGGAGCTGTTTTTT.